A selection of T cell receptor beta chains follows, all from one sample in a study of identical twins. MiXCR, run by TCRdb on the 5' RACE reads, gives a single entry per CDR3 protein. The table shows hundreds of thousands of distinct CDR3 sequences, with around 8.8% occurring only once. In addition, the sample was reused for a study of yellow fever vaccine responses in identical twins.

The material sequenced was memory (CD45RO+) T cells sorted from blood. Every receptor here comes from a woman aged 18 to 35 in good health. Both conserved end residues are part of each CDR3. D genes are given only for firm matches. Rows may omit the clone size; those that give it use once, few, many or a size class.

size	D	length	J	V	CDR3	DNA
few	-	13	TRBJ1-4	TRBV20-1	CSAADRGGEKLFF	TGCAGTGCCGCGGACAGAGGAGGCGAAAAACTGTTTTTT
many	TRBD2	15	TRBJ2-1	TRBV4-2	CASSSTSGGFNEQFF	TGTGCCAGCAGTTCTACTAGCGGGGGATTCAATGAGCAGTTCTTC
many	TRBD1	15	TRBJ1-5	TRBV4-1	CASSRGDREGQPQHF	TGCGCCAGCAGCCGAGGTGACAGGGAGGGTCAGCCCCAGCATTTT
many	TRBD2	13	TRBJ2-1	TRBV10-2	CASRDGGATEQFF	TGCGCCAGCAGGGACGGGGGGGCCACGGAGCAGTTCTTC
-	TRBD1	15	TRBJ2-3	TRBV11-2	CASSPWDRPKYTQYF	TGTGCCAGCAGCCCCTGGGACAGGCCAAAGTATACGCAGTATTTT
-	-	13	TRBJ2-7	TRBV7-8	CASSPQGLYEQYF	TGTGCCAGCAGCCCCCAGGGACTCTACGAGCAGTACTTC
-	-	13	TRBJ2-7	TRBV16	CASSQKLDYEQYF	TGTGCCAGCAGCCAAAAATTGGACTACGAGCAGTACTTC
few	-	15	TRBJ1-6	TRBV28	CASSPAGGNNSPLHF	TGTGCCAGCAGTCCAGCAGGAGGCAATAATTCACCCCTCCACTTT
few	TRBD2	15	TRBJ2-1	TRBV5-1	CASSWASGGAYEQFF	TGCGCCAGCAGCTGGGCGAGCGGGGGGGCTTATGAGCAGTTCTTC
many	-	12	TRBJ2-1	TRBV29-1	CSGRRDYNEQFF	TGCAGCGGACGCCGGGACTACAATGAGCAGTTCTTC
-	TRBD1	13	TRBJ1-1	TRBV5-1	CASSLTGGSEAFF	TGCGCCAGCAGCCTTACAGGGGGCTCTGAAGCTTTCTTT
few	TRBD2	17	TRBJ2-2	TRBV20-1	CSARDPLSGGNTGELFF	TGCAGTGCTAGAGATCCCCTAAGCGGGGGGAACACCGGGGAGCTGTTTTTT
-	TRBD1	14	TRBJ2-7	TRBV29-1	CSVSRTGNSYEQYF	TGCAGCGTTTCAAGGACAGGGAACTCCTACGAGCAGTACTTC
-	-	14	TRBJ2-2	TRBV10-3	CAIRRGGETGELFF	TGTGCCATCAGGAGGGGGGGCGAAACCGGGGAGCTGTTTTTT
many	-	13	TRBJ2-5	TRBV7-4	CASSYLGQETQYF	TGTGCCAGCAGTTACTTAGGGCAAGAGACCCAGTACTTC
many	TRBD1	14	TRBJ1-3	TRBV29-1	CSVGGQGGGNTIYF	TGCAGCGTGGGGGGACAGGGTGGAGGAAACACCATATATTTT
-	-	16	TRBJ2-5	TRBV7-8	CASSRAAGGPQETQYF	TGTGCCAGCAGCCGCGCGGCCGGGGGGCCACAAGAGACCCAGTACTTC
few	-	14	TRBJ1-5	TRBV12-3/TRBV12-4	CASSFNLEPQPQHF	TGTGCCAGCAGTTTTAACCTTGAGCCTCAGCCCCAGCATTTT
-	TRBD1	15	TRBJ1-6	TRBV25-1	CASRGRTGGFSPLHF	TGTGCCAGCAGGGGGAGGACAGGGGGATTTTCACCCCTCCACTTT
many	-	15	TRBJ1-2	TRBV25-1	CASSETIGKAYGYTF	TGTGCCAGCAGTGAAACTATAGGGAAGGCCTATGGCTACACCTTC
-	-	13	TRBJ2-5	TRBV5-1	CASSRVRQETQYF	TGCGCCAGCAGCCGGGTTAGGCAAGAGACCCAGTACTTC
few	TRBD1	15	TRBJ2-1	TRBV20-1	CSAPRILRDSNEQFF	TGCAGTGCTCCCCGAATCCTGAGGGACAGCAATGAGCAGTTCTTC
-	TRBD1	16	TRBJ2-3	TRBV28	CASSSRGLGDTDTQYF	TGTGCCAGCAGTTCTAGGGGGCTGGGGGACACAGATACGCAGTATTTT
-	-	12	TRBJ1-1	TRBV7-8	CASSLGSAEAFF	TGTGCCAGCAGCCTAGGTTCGGCTGAAGCTTTCTTT
-	-	12	TRBJ1-3	TRBV13	CASSPDGNTIYF	TGTGCCAGCAGCCCAGATGGAAACACCATATATTTT
-	TRBD2	15	TRBJ2-2	TRBV2	CASSVGGSGTGELFF	TGTGCCAGCAGTGTGGGGGGGAGTGGCACCGGGGAGCTGTTTTTT
many	TRBD1	15	TRBJ1-1	TRBV15	CATSRDPDRGTEAFF	TGTGCCACCAGCAGAGACCCTGACAGGGGCACTGAAGCTTTCTTT
-	-	13	TRBJ1-1	TRBV19	CASQNQGRIEAFF	TGTGCCAGCCAGAATCAGGGTAGGATTGAAGCTTTCTTT
many	-	16	TRBJ2-1	TRBV4-2	CASSRAGAFNSNEQFF	TGTGCCAGCAGCCGAGCAGGGGCTTTCAACAGCAATGAGCAGTTCTTC
few	-	15	TRBJ1-1	TRBV20-1	CSARDQGHANTEAFF	TGCAGTGCTAGAGATCAGGGCCACGCGAACACTGAAGCTTTCTTT
many	TRBD2	16	TRBJ2-1	TRBV10-3	CAISGASGQAENEQFF	TGTGCCATCAGTGGGGCTAGCGGTCAAGCGGAGAATGAGCAGTTCTTC
-	-	11	TRBJ1-2	TRBV20-1	CSAPVGYGYTF	TGCAGTGCGCCCGTAGGTTATGGCTACACCTTC
-	TRBD1	14	TRBJ2-7	TRBV5-5	CASSLGGQGDEQYF	TGTGCCAGCAGCTTGGGCGGGCAGGGGGACGAGCAGTACTTC
few	TRBD1	14	TRBJ1-2	TRBV6-5	CASSLQTGGYGYTF	TGTGCCAGCAGTTTACAGACAGGGGGCTATGGCTACACCTTC
many	-	14	TRBJ1-2	TRBV9	CASTALAVGYGYTF	TGTGCCAGCACCGCCTTGGCTGTCGGCTATGGCTACACCTTC
-	-	14	TRBJ1-4	TRBV6-1	CASTRGLGNEKLFF	TGTGCCAGCACCCGAGGTCTAGGAAATGAAAAACTGTTTTTT
many	-	14	TRBJ2-3	TRBV10-2	CASSDSPSTDTQYF	TGCGCCAGCAGTGATAGTCCTAGCACAGATACGCAGTATTTT
-	-	17	TRBJ1-1	TRBV5-1	CASSLGHTGALNTEAFF	TGCGCCAGCAGCTTGGGACACACCGGGGCACTGAACACTGAAGCTTTCTTT
-	TRBD2	17	TRBJ2-2	TRBV20-1	CSARAASGRWATGELFF	TGCAGTGCTAGAGCGGCTAGCGGGAGATGGGCCACCGGGGAGCTGTTTTTT
many	-	12	TRBJ1-2	TRBV6-1	CASSEDVVGYTF	TGTGCCAGCAGTGAAGATGTAGTTGGCTACACCTTC
many	TRBD1	14	TRBJ2-7	TRBV2	CASTGTVYSYEQYF	TGTGCCAGCACCGGGACAGTTTACTCCTACGAGCAGTACTTC
few	-	15	TRBJ1-2	TRBV5-1	CASSLALGLDYGYTF	TGCGCCAGCAGCTTGGCCCTCGGGTTGGACTATGGCTACACCTTC
-	TRBD2	15	TRBJ2-2	TRBV28	CASRGTSGGFGELFF	TGTGCCAGCAGGGGGACTAGCGGGGGCTTCGGGGAGCTGTTTTTT
-	-	15	TRBJ2-3	TRBV29-1	CSVELHSGNTDTQYF	TGCAGCGTTGAACTTCATAGCGGAAACACAGATACGCAGTATTTT
many	TRBD1	17	TRBJ1-5	TRBV6-5	CASSYGDDRGLGQPQHF	TGTGCCAGCAGTTACGGCGATGACAGGGGGCTTGGTCAGCCCCAGCATTTT
many	TRBD2	15	TRBJ2-2	TRBV6-5	CASSYVSSGAGELFF	TGTGCCAGCAGTTACGTTTCTAGCGGGGCTGGTGAGCTGTTTTTT